This entry is about one T cell receptor beta chain. The data are from a study of T cell changes during pregnancy in multiple sclerosis. Sequenced by immunoSEQ multiplex PCR; TCRdb stores in-frame clones only, minus some. The table lists about 55,000 clones, about 87% of them singletons. Trimming cost V 3 bases and J 7 bases, with 13 bases left between them. Germline V CDR1 and CDR2: LNHNV, YYDKDF (reference sequence). This CDR3 spans 15 amino acids. The sequence was obtained from a female donor with multiple sclerosis, enrolled in a pregnancy study. Sequenced material: CD4+ T cells from peripheral blood mononuclear cells, taken in the first trimester of pregnancy. The V call is TRBV15, the J call TRBJ1-6, with D maybe TRBD1 (6 bases). The CDR3 DNA reads as TGTGCCACCAGCAGGTGGACAGCAAGCAATTCACCCCTCCACTTT. Translated, it gives CATSRWTASNSPLHF.